The source of this T cell receptor beta chain is a study of blood T cell repertoires in COVID-19. This table comes from immunoSEQ multiplex PCR, and its TCRdb copy is limited to in-frame clones, with some not included. The table has fewer than 200,000 clones, 85% seen once. The CDR3 covers 16 residues. Germline V gene sequence: CDR1 LNHDA, CDR2 SQIVND (reference sequence). The V segment lost 5 bases and the J segment 0 bases; nucleotides outside the gene matches: 9. The J gene is TRBJ2-7, the V gene TRBV19; 8 nucleotides match TRBD2. Sequencing input: peripheral blood. The TCR originated in a human donor with acute or convalescent COVID-19. The donor label of this sample is uncertain. The CDR3, as DNA: TGTGCCAGTAGTGGAGGGCGGGGGGCCAACTCCTACGAGCAGTACTTC. As protein: CASSGGRGANSYEQYF.